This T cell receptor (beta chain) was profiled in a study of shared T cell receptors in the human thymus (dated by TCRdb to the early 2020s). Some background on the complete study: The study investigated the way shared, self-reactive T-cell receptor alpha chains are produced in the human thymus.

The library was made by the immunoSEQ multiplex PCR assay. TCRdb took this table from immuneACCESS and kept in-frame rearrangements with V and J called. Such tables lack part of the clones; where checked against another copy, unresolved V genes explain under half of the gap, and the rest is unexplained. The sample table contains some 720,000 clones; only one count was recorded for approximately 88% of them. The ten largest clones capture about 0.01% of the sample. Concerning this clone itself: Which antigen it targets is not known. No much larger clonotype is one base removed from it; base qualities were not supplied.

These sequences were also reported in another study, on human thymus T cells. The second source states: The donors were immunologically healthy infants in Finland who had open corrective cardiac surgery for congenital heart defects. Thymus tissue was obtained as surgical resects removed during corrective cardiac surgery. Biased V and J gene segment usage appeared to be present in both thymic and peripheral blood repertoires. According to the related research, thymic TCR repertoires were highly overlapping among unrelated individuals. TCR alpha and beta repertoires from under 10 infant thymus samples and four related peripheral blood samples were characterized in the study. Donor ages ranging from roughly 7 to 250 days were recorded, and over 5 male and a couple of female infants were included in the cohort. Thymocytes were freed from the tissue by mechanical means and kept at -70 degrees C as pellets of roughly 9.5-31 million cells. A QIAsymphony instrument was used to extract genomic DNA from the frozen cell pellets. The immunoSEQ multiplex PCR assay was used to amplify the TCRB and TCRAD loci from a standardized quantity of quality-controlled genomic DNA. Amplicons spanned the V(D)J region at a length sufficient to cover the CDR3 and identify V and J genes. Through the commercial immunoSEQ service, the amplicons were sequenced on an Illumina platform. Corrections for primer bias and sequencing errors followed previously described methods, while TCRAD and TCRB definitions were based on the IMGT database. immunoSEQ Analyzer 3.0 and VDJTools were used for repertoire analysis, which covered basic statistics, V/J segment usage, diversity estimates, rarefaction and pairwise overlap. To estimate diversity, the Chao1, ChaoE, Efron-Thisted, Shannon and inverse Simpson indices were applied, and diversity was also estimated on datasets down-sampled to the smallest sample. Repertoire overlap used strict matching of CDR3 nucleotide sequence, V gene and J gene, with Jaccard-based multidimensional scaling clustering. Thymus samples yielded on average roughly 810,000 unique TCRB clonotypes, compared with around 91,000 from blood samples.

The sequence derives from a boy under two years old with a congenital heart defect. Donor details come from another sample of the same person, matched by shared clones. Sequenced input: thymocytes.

The nucleotide sequence is given as TGTGCCAGTAGTATCTTCAGGGCGATAACTGAAGCTTTCTTT. It translates to CASSIFRAITEAFF. The chain employs TRBV19 and TRBJ1-1; a tentative D call is TRBD1 (5 bases match). There are 14 amino acids in the CDR3, from cysteine to phenylalanine inclusive. Only the CDR3 part of the read is kept: 42 bases, read in frame from the first base. A distance of 13 bases separates the germline ends of V and J, which lose 3 bases and 5 bases respectively. CDR1 and CDR2 are drawn from the germline V gene (reference sequence): LNHDA, SQIVND.